This T cell receptor (beta chain) was identified during a study of T-cell memory formation after mild COVID-19. Study-level background: Across donors, TCR clusters were largely donor specific. Whole-study results and caveats: Some responding clones appeared in pre-infection memory, suggesting cross-reactive memory joined.

As concerns this clonotype: Its antigen is unidentified.

After 5'RACE with constant-segment primers, TCR alpha and TCR beta cDNA libraries carrying sample barcodes and UMIs were obtained. TCRdb ran MiXCR on the 5' RACE reads and lists one entry per CDR3 protein. The table has 450,000 or so distinct CDR3 sequences, approximately 23% seen once; the top ten hold around an eighth. The CDR3 loop spans 14 amino acids. Germline V gives CDR1 SGHVS, CDR2 FQNEAQ. V was clipped by 4 bases and J by 0 bases, with 8 bases between them. The chain uses TRBV7-8 and TRBJ2-3; D is unclear. The sequence was collected from an adult woman who had mild COVID-19 (a few samples of this study predate the infection). Cell type and time point are not known. Sequences were obtained from PBMCs or a T cell subset sorted from them (not recorded which). The CDR3 reads CASSSKTSTDTQYF. Written as DNA, the CDR3 is TGTGCCAGCAGCTCCAAAACTAGCACAGATACGCAGTATTTT.